This T cell receptor beta chain was captured in a study of monozygotic twins with inflammatory bowel disease. General study results and limits: In these data, no single strong IBD-associated signal or clonotype received support.

CDR1 and CDR2 (germline): SGHTA, FQGNSA. CDR3 length: 11 residues. Notes on this clonotype: The antigen is undetermined.

For each CDR3 protein, TCRdb gives one entry from its re-call of the 5' RACE reads, without DNA. The table counts around 450,000 distinct CDR3 sequences; 2% to 2.5% lies in the top ten. The chain has TRBV7-2 and TRBJ1-2. Input material: blood. This sequence originates from a human donor with ulcerative colitis or Crohn's disease, or a healthy co-twin of an affected twin (not recorded which). This CDR3 reads CASSLAAGYTF. Together with reference TRBV7-2 and TRBJ1-2, the CDR3 gives the full variable domain: GAGVSQSPSNKVTEKGKDVELRCDPISGHTALYWYRQSLGQGLEFLIYFQGNSAPDKSGLPSDRFSAERTGGSVSTLTIQRTQQEDSAVYLCASSLAAGYTFGSGTRLTVV.